These T cell receptor beta chains were read from a single sample in a study of beta chain features in type 1 diabetes. Here immunoSEQ multiplex PCR was the method, and the copy in TCRdb shows in-frame clones only, minus some. The table has 140,000 to 150,000 clones, 40% to 55% seen once. Sequenced sample: Tregs from blood. The receptors shown here come from a man younger than 35 in good health. Each CDR3 is given with its conserved first and last residue. The D gene is left open where the match is weak. Not all rows give a size; the values are once, few, many and, for expanded clones, a class.

NA 16 NA TRBJ2-4 TRBV28 CASSPSNGSAKNIQYF TGTGCCAGCAGCCCTTCTAACGGGAGTGCCAAAAACATTCAGTACTTC
NA 17 NA TRBJ1-3 TRBV18 CASSPPRTVFSGNTIYF TGTGCCAGCTCACCACCCAGGACAGTCTTCTCTGGAAACACCATATATTTT
few 15 TRBD2 TRBJ2-1 TRBV28 CASSFGGGAYNEQFF TGTGCCAGCAGTTTCGGGGGAGGGGCCTACAATGAGCAGTTCTTC
few 18 TRBD2 TRBJ2-1 TRBV7-3 CASSSTPGLAGVGDEQFF TGTGCCAGCAGCTCAACCCCCGGACTAGCGGGAGTAGGGGATGAGCAGTTCTTC
few 15 NA TRBJ1-6 TRBV5-6 CASSLRSGRNSPLHF TGTGCCAGCAGCTTGCGTTCAGGGCGTAATTCACCCCTCCACTTT
few 16 NA TRBJ2-1 TRBV10-3 CAISGSETRIYNEQFF TGTGCCATCAGTGGCTCCGAGACAAGGATCTACAATGAGCAGTTCTTC
NA 18 NA TRBJ2-6 TRBV6-1 CASSEAPGAYSGANVLTF TGTGCCAGCAGTGAAGCCCCAGGGGCCTACTCTGGGGCCAACGTCCTGACTTTC
NA 15 NA TRBJ1-5 TRBV19 CASSRQVQGNQPQHF TGTGCCAGTAGTAGACAGGTTCAAGGTAATCAGCCCCAGCATTTT
NA 14 NA TRBJ1-2 TRBV28 CASRRGAVDYGYTF TGTGCCAGTCGACGGGGGGCGGTGGACTATGGCTACACCTTC
NA 15 TRBD2 TRBJ2-7 TRBV7-2 CASSLGGSGVYEQYF TGTGCCAGCAGCTTAGGCGGTAGCGGGGTATACGAGCAGTACTTC
NA 16 NA TRBJ2-1 TRBV5-4 CASIPLGPSSYNEQFF TGTGCCAGCATCCCCCTCGGTCCGAGCTCCTACAATGAGCAGTTCTTC
NA 16 NA TRBJ1-6 TRBV5-1 CASSLAAPNRPAPLHF TGCGCCAGCAGCTTGGCGGCCCCCAACAGGCCGGCGCCCCTCCACTTT
few 13 NA TRBJ1-2 TRBV7-2 CASSPRGGYGYTF TGTGCCAGCAGCCCTCGGGGGGGCTATGGCTACACCTTC
once 13 NA TRBJ1-1 TRBV19 CASSIPQGSKAFF TGTGCCAGTAGTATACCTCAGGGGAGCAAAGCTTTCTTT
NA 10 NA TRBJ2-7 TRBV20-1 CSAGGYEQYF TGCAGTGCTGGCGGCTACGAGCAGTACTTC
NA 15 NA TRBJ2-3 TRBV18 CASSPPVGRENTQYF TGTGCCAGCTCACCACCCGTCGGACGGGAGAATACGCAGTATTTT
NA 15 TRBD1 TRBJ1-2 TRBV2 CASNTQGARSGGYTF TGTGCCAGCAATACGCAGGGGGCAAGGTCGGGAGGCTACACCTTC
NA 17 TRBD2 TRBJ2-5 TRBV7-2 CASSWGLAGGPLGEQYF TGTGCCAGCAGCTGGGGACTAGCGGGGGGCCCTTTAGGGGAGCAGTACTTC
NA 15 TRBD1 TRBJ2-7 TRBV7-2 CASSLRAGGLDEQYF TGTGCCAGCAGCTTAAGGGCAGGGGGCCTCGACGAGCAGTACTTC
NA 13 TRBD1 TRBJ1-1 TRBV10-3 CAIRGTGDTEAFF TGTGCCATCAGGGGGACAGGGGACACTGAAGCTTTCTTT
few 13 NA TRBJ2-7 TRBV18 CASSPPARDEQYF TGTGCCAGCTCACCCCCCGCTCGAGACGAGCAGTACTTC
once 15 TRBD2 TRBJ2-5 TRBV28 CASSPLAGGGETQYF TGTGCCAGCAGCCCACTAGCGGGGGGGGGAGAGACCCAGTACTTC
once 19 NA TRBJ1-2 TRBV28 CASRRYNTGGGRYNYGYTF TGTGCCAGCAGACGATACAACACGGGGGGGGGACGGTATAACTATGGCTACACCTTC
NA 15 NA TRBJ1-2 TRBV4-2 CASSQDGGANYGYTF TGTGCCAGCAGCCAAGACGGGGGAGCTAACTATGGCTACACCTTC
NA 15 TRBD2 TRBJ2-3 TRBV7-8 CASSLREGTTDTQYF TGTGCCAGCAGCTTGCGGGAGGGGACCACAGATACGCAGTATTTT
few 12 NA TRBJ1-5 TRBV7-2 CASSIFNQPQHF TGTGCCAGCAGCATATTCAATCAGCCCCAGCATTTT
NA 16 NA TRBJ2-5 TRBV5-5 CASSPEGRQDQETQYF TGTGCCAGCAGCCCGGAGGGAAGGCAGGACCAAGAGACCCAGTACTTC
NA 16 TRBD2 TRBJ2-5 TRBV7-2 CASSLARASGRETQYF TGTGCCAGCAGCTTAGCCCGGGCTAGCGGGAGAGAGACCCAGTACTTC
few 16 TRBD1 TRBJ2-3 TRBV2 CASSARTGGSTDTQYF TGTGCCAGCAGTGCACGGACAGGCGGGAGCACAGATACGCAGTATTTT
NA 14 TRBD2 TRBJ2-3 TRBV7-9 CASNPSGRGDTQYF TGTGCCAGCAACCCTAGCGGGCGAGGCGATACGCAGTATTTT
NA 16 NA TRBJ2-1 TRBV10-2 CASSAFVGTLLHEQFF TGCGCCAGCAGTGCATTCGTGGGGACTCTTCTCCATGAGCAGTTCTTC
NA 13 TRBD1 TRBJ1-1 TRBV7-2 CASSLGTGDVVLF TGTGCCAGCAGCTTAGGGACAGGAGATGTAGTTCTCTTT
NA 15 TRBD2 TRBJ2-7 TRBV27 CASSFLAGAPYEQYF TGTGCCAGCAGTTTTTTAGCGGGGGCGCCCTACGAGCAGTACTTC
NA 18 TRBD2 TRBJ2-3 TRBV7-2 CASSSKLAGGPFLDTQYF TGTGCCAGCAGCTCCAAATTAGCGGGAGGGCCTTTCTTAGATACGCAGTATTTT
few 13 NA TRBJ1-2 TRBV28 CASKRPGGNGYTF TGTGCCAGCAAACGCCCGGGAGGGAATGGCTACACCTTC
many 15 NA TRBJ1-2 TRBV5-6 CASSLTLDSYYGYTF TGTGCCAGCAGCTTAACTTTGGACAGCTACTATGGCTACACCTTC